This entry is about one TCR beta chain. Time point specified: pre-sensitization, week 0. Described treatment: therapeutic diphenylcyclopropenone sensitization with weekly scalp DPC. Methods used by the authors: Sequenced samples showed a median of around 100,000 TCRs each, with counts running from approximately 21,000 to 630,000. TCRdb fed the RACE reads into MiXCR, producing one record per CDR3 protein. V and J calls and clone size were set by TCRdb, not the authors. This repertoire shows roughly 40,000 distinct CDR3 sequences, about 10% found once; its top ten account for about 6.5%. The data were obtained in a study of human T cells and chemical hapten exposure. Study context: Throughout a study of roughly 24 weeks, patients underwent weekly scalp administration of diphenylcyclopropenone doses.

Trimming took 4 bases from V and 0 from J; bases not matched to a gene: 5. Germline V gene lookup returns CDR1 SGHVS and CDR2 FNYEAQ. The CDR3 extends over 15 amino acids. Specimen: whole blood, collected in connection with sensitization to the hapten diphenylcyclopropenone (DPC). The TCR comes from a man between 25 and 39 years old with alopecia areata. Some clones in this sample may be carry-over from other donors' samples. The chain is built from TRBV7-6 and TRBJ2-5; 7 bases are shared with TRBD1. The CDR3 coding sequence is TGTGCCAGCAGCTATCCGGGACAGCACCAAGAGACCCAGTACTTC. Protein sequence: CASSYPGQHQETQYF.